This entry lists 8 T cell receptor beta chains sequenced from one sample in a study of T-cell reconstitution after alpha-beta-depleted transplantation in children. Unique molecular identifiers were used to barcode this TCRbeta library. Via MiXCR, TCRdb re-called the PCR reads, giving one row per CDR3 protein. The sample includes about 160,000 distinct CDR3 sequences, 11% seen only once; the top ten take about 13%. Sequencing used PBMCs, obtained before TCRalphabeta/CD19-depleted stem cell transplant. These receptor sequences come from a boy between 2 and 15 years old with acute myeloid leukemia, due to receive a stem cell transplant.

Regarding this clonotype: The junction departs from the called germline gene at one end, perhaps through a read error. The chain uses TRBV5-6 and TRBJ2-5; D remains ambiguous. The CDR3 is 16 amino acids. Germline-derived CDR1 and CDR2 are SGHDT and YYEEEE. As DNA, the CDR3 is TGTGCCATCAGCCCCGGGCTGCCGACCTACCAAGAGACCCAGTACTTC. Translation: CAISPGLPTYQETQYF.

In this sample, this clonotype turned up many times. The chain combines TRBV5-6 with TRBJ1-4; D possibly corresponds to TRBD1 (5 bases). The CDR3 is made up of 17 amino acids. V lost 0 bases to trimming and J lost 6 bases, with 18 bases between them. Germline assignment: CDR1 SGHDT and CDR2 YYEEEE. This CDR3 is CASSLGAFGGSDEKLFF. CDR3 nucleotides: TGTGCCAGCAGCTTGGGGGCCTTCGGGGGTTCGGATGAAAAACTGTTTTTT.

This clonotype was counted at least ten times. V gene TRBV12-3 or TRBV12-4 combines with J gene TRBJ2-1; D unclear. V was cut by 6 bases and J by 2 bases, with 5 bases left in between. The CDR3 consists of 12 residues. As DNA, the CDR3 is TGTGCCAGCAGAAGTCCCTACAATGAGCAGTTCTTC. This gives the protein CASRSPYNEQFF.

This clonotype has ten or more counts. This sequence joins TRBV5-1 and TRBJ2-3, with D maybe TRBD1 (5 bases). The germline gives CDR1 SGHRS, CDR2 YFSETQ. The CDR3 is 17 amino acids. The ends were cut back, 4 bases at V and 0 bases at J, with 18 bases in the middle. The CDR3 coding sequence is TGCGCCAGCAGCCTACTAACGACAGATCCTAGCACAGATACGCAGTATTTT. Protein: CASSLLTTDPSTDTQYF.

There are many counts of this clonotype. This sequence joins TRBV5-1 and TRBJ2-1; D might be TRBD2 (6 bases). The CDR3 has 15 amino acids. The V gene's germline CDR1 is SGHRS and CDR2 YFSETQ. Trimming took off 2 bases at V and 0 bases at J, with 9 bases between the two ends. The CDR3 spells CASSFRRGSYNEQFF. CDR3 bases: TGCGCCAGCAGCTTTAGGCGGGGCTCCTACAATGAGCAGTTCTTC.

As to this clonotype: Just one base apart from a much larger clone, this may be a read error. This CDR3 is missing its conserved last phenylalanine or tryptophan, likely due to a read error. V usage is TRBV12-3 or TRBV12-4 and J usage is TRBJ2-1; 8 nucleotides align to TRBD1. The CDR3 covers 15 residues. Trimming removed 7 bases from V and 5 bases from J; junction bases left unmatched: 10. In DNA form, the CDR3 reads TGTGCCAGCACCAACTGGGGACAGGAGGACAATGAGCAGTTCTCC. Residues: CASTNWGQEDNEQFS.

This clonotype was recorded many times. The J gene is TRBJ2-7, the V gene TRBV28; 14 bases are shared with TRBD2. V lost 5 bases to trimming and J lost 6 bases; unmatched junction nucleotides: 6. This CDR3 spans 15 amino acids. The germline gives CDR1 MDHEN, CDR2 SYDVKM. The CDR3 DNA reads TGTGCCAGCAGTCCCGGGACTAGCGGGAGCGTCGAGCAGTACTTC. Protein sequence: CASSPGTSGSVEQYF.

This clonotype was counted ten times or more. V and J are TRBV7-8 and TRBJ2-7; TRBD1 agrees at 9 bases. V was clipped by 5 bases and J by 2 bases; unmatched bases: 7. The CDR3 is made up of 15 amino acids. CDR1 and CDR2 (germline): SGHVS, FQNEAQ. The CDR3 here is CASSQQGALTYEQYF. The CDR3 DNA is TGTGCCAGCAGCCAACAGGGGGCCCTCACCTACGAGCAGTACTTC.